The T cell receptor (beta chain) described here comes from a study of neoadjuvant anti-PD-1 for oral cavity cancer. Study summary: Patients without progression received a fourth nivolumab dose around day 43, then surgical resection on days 50-56. Study-wide points: After neoadjuvant nivolumab, PBMC T cell clonality was significantly higher in non-responders than responders.

In this sample, this clone turned up once. No antigen is known for it. The sample's time point: after neoadjuvant nivolumab, at surgical resection. These newly diagnosed stage II-IVA oral cavity squamous cell carcinoma patients had no prior systemic or radiation treatment. This CDR3 has 15 amino acids. CDR1 is MNHNY and CDR2 is SVGAGI in the germline V gene (reference sequence). V was trimmed by 2 bases and J by 2 bases, leaving 12 bases between them. Produced via immunoSEQ multiplex PCR; TCRdb's table is partial and in-frame only. Among 14,000 or so clones listed, over 55% were seen once. The receptor comes from a person aged 35-79 years with oral cavity squamous cell carcinoma. The chain carries TRBV6-6 and TRBJ2-5; tentative D call: TRBD2 (5 bases). The specimen was PBMCs, collected after nivolumab (anti-PD-1) treatment. CDR3 sequence: CASSYLAGVQETQYF. Written as DNA, the CDR3 is TGTGCCAGCAGTTACCTGGCCGGGGTACAAGAGACCCAGTACTTC.